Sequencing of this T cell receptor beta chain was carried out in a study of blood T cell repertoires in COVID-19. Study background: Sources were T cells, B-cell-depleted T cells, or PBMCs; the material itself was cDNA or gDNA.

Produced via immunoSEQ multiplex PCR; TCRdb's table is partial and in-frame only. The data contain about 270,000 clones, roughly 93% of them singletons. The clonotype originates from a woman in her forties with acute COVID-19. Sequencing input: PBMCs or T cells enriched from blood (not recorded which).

The CDR3 DNA sequence: TGTGCCAGCAGTTACAGGGAGACTGGAAACACCATATATTTT. Protein sequence: CASSYRETGNTIYF. This chain joins TRBV6-5 and TRBJ1-3; D gene unclear. The V end lost 2 bases, the J end lost 2 bases, and 7 bases lay between the germline ends. The germline V gene encodes CDR1 MNHEY and CDR2 SVGAGI. The CDR3 length is 14 residues.